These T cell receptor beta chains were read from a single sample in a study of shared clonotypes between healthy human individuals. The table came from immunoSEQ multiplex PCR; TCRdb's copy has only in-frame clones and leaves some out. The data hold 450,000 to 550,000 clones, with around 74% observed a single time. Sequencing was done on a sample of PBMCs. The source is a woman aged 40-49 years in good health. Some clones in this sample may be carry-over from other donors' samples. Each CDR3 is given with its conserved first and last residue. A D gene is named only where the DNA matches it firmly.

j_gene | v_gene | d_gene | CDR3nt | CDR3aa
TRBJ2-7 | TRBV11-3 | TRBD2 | TGTGCCAGCAGCCCCGGGCGGGGGTCCTACGAGCAGTACTTC | CASSPGRGSYEQYF
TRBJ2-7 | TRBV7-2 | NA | TGTGCCAGCAGCCCGCGAGTGGGCGGCTACGAGCAGTACTTC | CASSPRVGGYEQYF
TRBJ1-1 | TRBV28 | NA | TGTGCCAGCAGTTCCGGGGGGGGTGCGAACACTGAAGCTTTCTTT | CASSSGGGANTEAFF
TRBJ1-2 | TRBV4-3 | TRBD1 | TGCGCCAGCAGCCAAGATGGGACAGGGGACTATGGCTACACCTTC | CASSQDGTGDYGYTF
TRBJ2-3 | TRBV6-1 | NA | TGTGCCAGCAGTGAACTAGGACAGACAACGCAGTATTTT | CASSELGQTTQYF
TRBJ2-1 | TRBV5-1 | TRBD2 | TGCGCCAGCAGCCTTAGCGGGAGGGGGTACAATGAGCAGTTCTTC | CASSLSGRGYNEQFF
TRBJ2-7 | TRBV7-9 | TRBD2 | TGTGCCAGCAGCTCCCGGGGACTAGCGAGGGACGAGCAGTACTTC | CASSSRGLARDEQYF
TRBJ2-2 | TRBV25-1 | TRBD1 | TGTGCCACCCTGACAGGGGGGGAGCTGTTTTTT | CATLTGGELFF
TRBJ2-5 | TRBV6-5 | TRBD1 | TGTGCCAGCAGCTCAGACAGGGGAGAGACCCAGTACTTC | CASSSDRGETQYF
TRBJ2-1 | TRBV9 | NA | TGTGCCAGCAGCGTAGAGGCTGGGGGTTGGGTCTATGAGCAGTTCTTC | CASSVEAGGWVYEQFF
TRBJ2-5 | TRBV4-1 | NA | TGCGCCAGCAGCCAGACTCGAGGACGGGAAGAGACCCAGTACTTC | CASSQTRGREETQYF
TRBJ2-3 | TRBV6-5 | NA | TGTGCCAGCAGTTACTCCCTCTCACAAGATACGCAGTATTTT | CASSYSLSQDTQYF
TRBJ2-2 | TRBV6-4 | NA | TGTGCCAGCAGTGGAAGTGGCACCGGGGAGCTGTTTTTT | CASSGSGTGELFF
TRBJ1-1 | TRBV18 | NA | TGTGCCAGCTCACCAATTGGTACAGGGAAGCCTGAAGCTTTCTTT | CASSPIGTGKPEAFF
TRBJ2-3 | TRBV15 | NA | TGTGCCACCAGCAGAGGGGCGCACACAGATACGCAGTATTTT | CATSRGAHTDTQYF
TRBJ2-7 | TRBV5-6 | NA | TGTGCCAGCAGCTTATTCTGGACGGAGGACTACGAGCAGTACTTC | CASSLFWTEDYEQYF
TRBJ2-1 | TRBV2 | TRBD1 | TGTGCCAGCAGTGTGTTGACAGGGGCCTACAATGAGCAGTTCTTC | CASSVLTGAYNEQFF
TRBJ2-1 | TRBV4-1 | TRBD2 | TGCGCCAGCAGCCTATCACGACTAGCGGGAGGGCCCGACCTCTACAATGAGCAGTTCTTC | CASSLSRLAGGPDLYNEQFF
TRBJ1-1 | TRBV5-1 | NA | TGCGCCAGCAGCTTGGCCTTTGGCCAGAACACTGAAGCTTTCTTT | CASSLAFGQNTEAFF
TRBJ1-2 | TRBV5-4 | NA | TGTGCCAGCAGCTTACCTACATTGGACATCTATGGCTACACCTTC | CASSLPTLDIYGYTF
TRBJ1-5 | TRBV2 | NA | TGTGCCAGCAGTCGAATCTATAGCAATCAGCCCCAGCATTTT | CASSRIYSNQPQHF
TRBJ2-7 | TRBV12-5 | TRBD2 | TGTGCTAGTGGTTTGGTAGGGACTAGCGGGATTGCGTACGAGCAGTACTTC | CASGLVGTSGIAYEQYF
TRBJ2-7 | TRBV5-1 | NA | TGCGCCAGCAGCTTGGGAGACTACGAGCAGTACTTC | CASSLGDYEQYF
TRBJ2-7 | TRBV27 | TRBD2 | TGTGCCAGCAGTGACGTCACTAGCGGCTCCTACGAGCAGTACTTC | CASSDVTSGSYEQYF
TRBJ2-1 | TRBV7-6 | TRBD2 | TGTGCCAGCAGCTCTACTAGCGTTGGGGAGCAGTTCTTC | CASSSTSVGEQFF
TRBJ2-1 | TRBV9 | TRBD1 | TGTGCCAGCAGCGAGTCCGGGACAGGGTTCAATGAGCAGTTCTTC | CASSESGTGFNEQFF
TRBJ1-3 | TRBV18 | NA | TGTGCCAGCTCACCATTTGGACAGCAACGTGGAAACACCATATATTTT | CASSPFGQQRGNTIYF